Below are 23 T cell receptor beta chains sequenced from a single sample in a study of T cell repertoires in cytomegalovirus infection. TCRdb re-derived calls from the reads in MiXCR, one entry per CDR3 protein. The repertoire holds more than 90,000 distinct CDR3 sequences, with over 9.5% as singletons. Their antigens are not known. The sequencing input was PBMCs, sequenced either directly or after in vitro stimulation (not recorded which). Receptor source: a human donor in good health (CMV status not recorded). Some clones in this sample may be carry-over from other donors' samples.

At least ten counts were recorded for this clonotype. The chain joins TRBV7-2 to TRBJ2-1; the D gene is possibly TRBD2 (5 bases). The CDR3 consists of 15 residues. V was pared by 8 bases and J by 2 bases, with 16 bases between. Germline-derived CDR1 and CDR2 are SGHTA and FQGNSA. The CDR3 sequence is CASLNWRPPYNEQFF. CDR3 coding DNA: TGTGCCAGCCTTAATTGGAGGCCCCCCTACAATGAGCAGTTCTTC.

The chain has TRBV6-2 or TRBV6-3 and TRBJ2-6, with no clear D. CDR1 and CDR2 (germline): MNHEY, SVGEGT. CDR3 length: 16 residues. V dropped 7 bases and J dropped 11 bases, with 24 bases sitting between them. In DNA form, the CDR3 reads TGTGCCAGCATCGATAACACTGGACCGTCACGATACGTCCTGACTTTC. Protein: CASIDNTGPSRYVLTF.

The rearrangement uses TRBV20-1 and TRBJ1-6, with no clear D. Trimming stripped 0 bases from V and 8 bases from J, with 17 bases between. CDR3 length equals 16 residues. Germline-derived CDR1 and CDR2 are DFQATT and SNEGSKA (reference sequence). The CDR3 nucleotides read TGCAGTGCTAGAGAAGGCCCGGCCTGGAAGGATTCACCCCTCCACTTT. This gives the protein CSAREGPAWKDSPLHF.

The rearrangement uses TRBV27 and TRBJ2-3; the D is unclear. There are 11 residues in the CDR3. The germline CDR1 and CDR2 sequences are MNHEY and SMNVEV (reference sequence). Trimming took 5 bases from V and 10 from J, leaving 10 bases between them. DNA for the CDR3: TGTGCCAGCAGTCCCGGATGGGCGCAGTATTTT. This gives the protein CASSPGWAQYF.

This clonotype was counted many times. J is TRBJ1-4 and V is TRBV4-3; D is possibly TRBD1 (6 bases). Germline values: CDR1 LGHNA, CDR2 YSLEER. V lost 3 bases to trimming and J lost 7 bases, with 18 bases between them. The CDR3 loop spans 16 amino acids. CDR3: CASSQDGPGGGEKLFF. In nucleotides, the CDR3 is TGCGCCAGCAGCCAGGACGGCCCGGGAGGGGGTGAAAAACTGTTTTTT.

In this sample, this clonotype turned up many times. The chain carries TRBV11-2 and TRBJ2-1, with TRBD1 identical over 8 bases. CDR3 size: 13 residues. V dropped 6 bases and J dropped 13; count of bases not matched to a gene: 11. From germline, CDR1 is SGHAT and CDR2 FQNNGV. CDR3 DNA sequence: TGTGCCAGCAGTTTTGCCGGACAGGGCGGCCAGTTCTTC. It specifies CASSFAGQGGQFF.

The chain links TRBV7-2 to TRBJ2-3, with D possibly being TRBD2 (5 bases). V lost 5 bases to trimming and J lost 5 bases, with 17 bases between them. Germline CDR1 SGHTA, CDR2 FQGNSA. The CDR3 length is 15 residues. The CDR3 sequence is CASSENSAGVDTQYF. DNA of the CDR3: TGTGCCAGCAGCGAAAACAGCGCGGGTGTAGATACGCAGTATTTT.

This rearrangement joins TRBV27 to TRBJ2-3, with a tentative D call TRBD1 (5 bases). In germline, CDR1 is MNHEY, CDR2 SMNVEV (reference sequence). The CDR3 is 15 residues long. Trimming stripped 2 bases from V and 6 bases from J, with 15 bases between. Written as DNA, the CDR3 is TGTGCCAGCAGTTTACGAGAAGGGGTCCGCGATACGCAGTATTTT. It codes for CASSLREGVRDTQYF.

This clonotype was seen repeatedly, ten times or more. The CDR3 DNA is TGTGCCAGCAGTTTAAGGGCCAGTCCCTACGAGCAGTACGTC. It translates to CASSLRASPYEQYV. V gene TRBV12-3 or TRBV12-4 combines with J gene TRBJ2-7, with D hard to call. The V gene lost 2 bases and the J gene lost 2 bases, with 10 bases spanning the gap. There are 14 residues in the CDR3.

This clonotype was observed many times. This chain connects TRBV7-2 to TRBJ2-1, with D possibly TRBD2 on 5 matching bases. From germline, CDR1 is SGHTA and CDR2 FQGNSA. Trimming shortened V by 6 bases and J by 9 bases, and 18 bases separated the two germline ends. The length of the CDR3 is 14 residues. The CDR3 DNA reads as TGTGCCAGCAGGGGCAGTGAGGGTGTGCGTGAGCAGTTCTTC. Residues: CASRGSEGVREQFF. Variable domain in full (rest from reference TRBV7-2 and TRBJ2-1): GAGVSQSPSNKVTEKGKDVELRCDPISGHTALYWYRQSLGQGLEFLIYFQGNSAPDKSGLPSDRFSAERTGGSVSTLTIQRTQQEDSAVYLCASRGSEGVREQFFGPGTRLTVL.

This clonotype was recorded a few times. The chain employs TRBV6-2 or TRBV6-3 and TRBJ2-7; 9 bases are a match to TRBD1. Trimming cost V 1 base and J 5 bases; bases outside gene matches: 6. CDR1 and CDR2 from the germline V gene are MNHEY and SVGEGT. This CDR3 is built from 15 residues. The CDR3 DNA is TGTGCCAGCAGTTACTTTGGGACAGGGTGGAACGAGCAGTACTTC. Translation gives CASSYFGTGWNEQYF.

In its sample, this clonotype was seen many times. The chain couples TRBV7-2 to TRBJ1-2; D is uncertain. CDR1 and CDR2 (germline): SGHTA, FQGNSA. This CDR3 contains 12 residues. V gave up 5 bases and J gave up 6 bases, with 10 bases separating them. This CDR3 is CASSRGPDGYTF. In DNA form, the CDR3 reads TGTGCCAGCAGCCGTGGGCCAGATGGCTACACCTTC.

This clonotype showed up many times. V is TRBV12-3 or TRBV12-4 and J is TRBJ2-1, with TRBD1 matching over 7 bases. CDR3 size: 16 residues. J lost 3 bases, V lost 6 bases, and 11 bases had no gene match. The DNA of the CDR3 is TGTGCCAGCAGGCGAGGGCAGGGGGACGGCTACAATGAGCAGTTCTTC. Translated, it gives CASRRGQGDGYNEQFF.

This clonotype was counted at least ten times. The chain uses TRBV12-3 or TRBV12-4 and TRBJ2-1, with 9 bases aligning to TRBD2. V was clipped by 2 bases and J by 15 bases; unmatched bases: 8. The CDR3 length is 13 residues. CDR3 bases: TGTGCCAGCAGTTTAATCAGCGGGAGGTCGTCGTTCTTC. It codes for CASSLISGRSSFF.

The genes are TRBV15 and TRBJ1-2; D possibly corresponds to TRBD1 (5 bases). The CDR3 totals 13 residues. CDR1 is LNHNV and CDR2 is YYDKDF in the germline V gene (reference sequence). V was pared by 1 base and J by 10 bases, with 13 bases between. The CDR3 protein is CATSRGDGFAYTF. The CDR3 DNA is TGTGCCACCAGCAGAGGGGACGGCTTTGCCTACACCTTC.

Turning to this clonotype: A read error may account for a junction end that differs from germline. The CDR3 loop reads CVSSPVGTPDTQYF. The CDR3 region has the DNA TGTGTCAGCTCACCCGTAGGAACCCCAGATACGCAGTATTTT. This sequence joins TRBV18 and TRBJ2-3; D is uncertain. CDR1 and CDR2 from the germline V gene are KGHSH and LQKENI. CDR3 length: 14 amino acids.

The V and J genes are TRBV6-6 and TRBJ1-2; D unresolved. The CDR3 runs to 15 residues. V dropped 0 bases and J dropped 3 bases, with 11 bases sitting between them. Per germline, CDR1 MNHNY and CDR2 SVGAGI (reference sequence). The CDR3 DNA follows: TGTGCCAGCAGTTACTCGACCGGTTGGGACTATGGCTACACCTTC. Translating it yields CASSYSTGWDYGYTF.

This clonotype was detected ten times or more. The J gene is TRBJ2-4, the V gene TRBV7-2, with 13 bases identical to TRBD2. The V gene end was trimmed by 6 bases and the J gene end by 1 base; junction bases not matched to a gene: 9. The CDR3 is 18 amino acids. Germline CDR1 and CDR2: SGHTA and FQGNSA. For the CDR3, the DNA is TGTGCCAGCAGTCGACTAGCGGGAGGTTTAGGGGCCAAAAACATTCAGTACTTC. Translated, it gives CASSRLAGGLGAKNIQYF.

The rearrangement uses TRBV27 and TRBJ2-1; D remains unclear. With 5 bases removed from V and 9 bases from J, the gap between germline ends came to 11 bases. The CDR3 is made up of 12 amino acids. Germline CDR1 MNHEY, CDR2 SMNVEV (reference sequence). For the CDR3, the DNA is TGTGCCAGCAGTCAATCAGTAGGTGAGCAGTTCTTC. Translation: CASSQSVGEQFF.

This clonotype was detected ten times or more. The V call is TRBV7-2, the J call TRBJ2-6; D ambiguous. CDR1 SGHTA and CDR2 FQGNSA come from the germline V gene. Trimming stripped 1 base from V and 2 bases from J, with 6 bases between. CDR3 length: 15 amino acids. The CDR3 sequence is CASSLGIPGANVLTF. In DNA, the CDR3 is TGTGCCAGCAGCTTAGGGATTCCTGGGGCCAACGTCCTGACTTTC. Supplemented by reference TRBV7-2 and TRBJ2-6, the full variable domain reads GAGVSQSPSNKVTEKGKDVELRCDPISGHTALYWYRQSLGQGLEFLIYFQGNSAPDKSGLPSDRFSAERTGGSVSTLTIQRTQQEDSAVYLCASSLGIPGANVLTFGAGSRLTVL.

This clonotype was seen ten or more times. This rearrangement joins TRBV14 to TRBJ2-2, with 12 bases lining up with TRBD2. The CDR3 runs to 17 residues. V was clipped by 1 base and J by 3 bases; unmatched bases: 3. Germline loops: CDR1 SGHDN, CDR2 FVKESK. CDR3 sequence (DNA): TGTGCCAGCAGCCAAGGACTAGCGGGAGTATACACCGGGGAGCTGTTTTTT. It codes for CASSQGLAGVYTGELFF. The full variable domain, with the rest looked up from reference TRBV14 and TRBJ2-2, is EAGVTQFPSHSVIEKGQTVTLRCDPISGHDNLYWYRRVMGKEIKFLLHFVKESKQDESGMPNNRFLAERTGGTYSTLKVQPAELEDSGVYFCASSQGLAGVYTGELFFGEGSRLTVL.

This rearrangement joins TRBV11-1 to TRBJ2-5; D not resolved. The CDR3 sequence is 15 residues long. The germline V and J ends were trimmed by 5 bases and 0 bases, with 13 bases remaining between them. Germline CDR1 and CDR2: SGHAT and FQDESV (reference sequence). The CDR3 bases are TGTGCCAGCAGCCTTCGCGCCGCCTACCAAGAGACCCAGTACTTC. It yields the protein CASSLRAAYQETQYF.

The chain links TRBV20-1 to TRBJ2-5; D is perhaps TRBD1 or TRBD2 (5 bases each). The V end was cut by 3 bases, the J end by 4 bases, with 6 bases between. Per germline, CDR1 DFQATT and CDR2 SNEGSKA (reference sequence). The CDR3 has 11 residues. The CDR3 sequence is CSASGGETQYF. CDR3 nucleotide sequence: TGCAGTGCTAGTGGGGGAGAGACCCAGTACTTC.